This is a list of T cell receptor beta chains from one sample in a study of cytomegalovirus exposure and HLA in healthy donors. TCRdb's copy holds only in-frame clones and misses some; the assay was immunoSEQ multiplex PCR. Among more than 80,000 clones listed, 55% to 75% were seen once. What was sequenced was PBMCs. These receptors originate from a man in his 60s in good health and CMV-seronegative. Both conserved end residues are part of each CDR3. A D gene is named only where the DNA matches it firmly. The listing skips clone size in some rows; elsewhere it reads once, few, many or a size class.

v_gene,j_gene,abundance,d_gene,CDR3aa,CDR3nt
TRBV6-1,TRBJ2-1,.,.,CASSEARSGAEQFF,TGTGCCAGCAGTGAAGCACGGTCTGGGGCTGAGCAGTTCTTC
TRBV11-3,TRBJ1-1,.,.,CASSLEGEDTEAFF,TGTGCCAGCAGCTTAGAGGGAGAGGATACTGAAGCTTTCTTT
TRBV11-2,TRBJ2-7,once,.,CASSLDPDYYEQYF,TGTGCCAGCAGCTTAGATCCGGATTACTACGAGCAGTACTTC
TRBV18,TRBJ1-3,few,.,CASSPGHGPDTIYF,TGTGCCAGCTCTCCTGGACACGGGCCGGACACCATATATTTT
TRBV19,TRBJ2-3,.,TRBD1,CASSARDRSDTQYF,TGTGCCAGTAGTGCCCGGGACAGGTCGGATACGCAGTATTTT
TRBV5-1,TRBJ2-3,.,.,CASSLIPQGQNADTQYF,TGCGCCAGCAGCTTGATTCCGCAGGGTCAAAATGCAGATACGCAGTATTTT
TRBV6-5,TRBJ2-7,.,TRBD1,CASSYDRGYEQYF,TGTGCCAGCAGTTACGACAGGGGCTACGAGCAGTACTTC
TRBV6-1,TRBJ1-1,few,TRBD1,CASSVRGHETEAFF,TGTGCCAGCAGTGTGAGGGGGCACGAAACTGAAGCTTTCTTT
TRBV7-9,TRBJ1-2,.,.,CASSLVSDNGYTF,TGTGCCAGCAGCTTAGTATCAGATAATGGCTACACCTTC
TRBV19,TRBJ1-4,once,.,CASSIGTGLTNEKLFF,TGTGCCAGTAGTATAGGGACGGGACTGACAAATGAAAAACTGTTTTTT
TRBV5-1,TRBJ2-2,.,TRBD2,CASSLFALAGGTGELFF,TGCGCCAGCAGCTTGTTCGCACTAGCGGGGGGAACCGGGGAGCTGTTTTTT
TRBV11-3,TRBJ2-7,.,TRBD2,CASSLVASGTYYEQYF,TGTGCCAGCAGCTTAGTGGCTAGCGGAACATACTACGAGCAGTACTTC
TRBV2,TRBJ1-5,.,.,CASRGQYNQPQHF,TGTGCCAGCAGGGGGCAGTACAATCAGCCCCAGCATTTT
TRBV19,TRBJ1-5,.,.,CASSRGPGGTGNQPQHF,TGTGCCAGTAGTAGGGGCCCGGGGGGGACTGGCAATCAGCCCCAGCATTTT
TRBV19,TRBJ1-3,.,.,CASSMDRTNTIYF,TGTGCCAGTAGTATGGACAGAACAAACACCATATATTTT
TRBV27,TRBJ2-5,.,TRBD2,CASSSTTSGGVKETQYF,TGTGCCAGCAGTTCCACGACTAGCGGGGGGGTAAAAGAGACCCAGTACTTC
TRBV10-1,TRBJ2-1,once,.,CASSEFGSEGNEQFF,TGCGCCAGCAGTGAGTTCGGGAGTGAGGGCAATGAGCAGTTCTTC
TRBV5-6,TRBJ2-7,.,.,CASSPGLTVIYEQYF,TGTGCCAGCAGCCCTGGATTGACAGTCATATACGAGCAGTACTTC
TRBV19,TRBJ2-7,.,.,CASSIRDTPSSSYEQYF,TGTGCCAGTAGTATCCGGGACACCCCGTCGAGCTCCTACGAGCAGTACTTC
TRBV5-5,TRBJ1-2,.,.,CASSPMSPLLSGAGYTF,TGTGCCAGCAGCCCGATGTCCCCCCTCCTTAGTGGTGCGGGCTACACCTTC
TRBV29-1,TRBJ2-5,few,.,CSVEQGTRTQYF,TGCAGCGTTGAGCAGGGGACAAGGACCCAGTACTTC
TRBV18,TRBJ1-1,.,TRBD1,CASSPPGTVNTEAFF,TGTGCCAGCTCACCGCCCGGGACAGTGAACACTGAAGCTTTCTTT
TRBV6-1,TRBJ1-5,.,.,CASSEALGGNQPQHF,TGTGCCAGCAGTGAAGCTTTAGGGGGCAATCAGCCCCAGCATTTT
TRBV9,TRBJ2-2,.,TRBD2,CASGRGLNTGELFF,TGTGCCAGCGGGAGGGGCCTGAACACCGGGGAGCTGTTTTTT
TRBV9,TRBJ1-6,.,.,CASSVVEDSPLHF,TGTGCCAGCAGCGTAGTTGAGGATTCACCCCTCCACTTT
TRBV27,TRBJ1-4,few,TRBD1,CASSLRPDRGREKLFF,TGTGCCAGCAGTTTAAGGCCGGACAGGGGAAGGGAAAAACTGTTTTTT